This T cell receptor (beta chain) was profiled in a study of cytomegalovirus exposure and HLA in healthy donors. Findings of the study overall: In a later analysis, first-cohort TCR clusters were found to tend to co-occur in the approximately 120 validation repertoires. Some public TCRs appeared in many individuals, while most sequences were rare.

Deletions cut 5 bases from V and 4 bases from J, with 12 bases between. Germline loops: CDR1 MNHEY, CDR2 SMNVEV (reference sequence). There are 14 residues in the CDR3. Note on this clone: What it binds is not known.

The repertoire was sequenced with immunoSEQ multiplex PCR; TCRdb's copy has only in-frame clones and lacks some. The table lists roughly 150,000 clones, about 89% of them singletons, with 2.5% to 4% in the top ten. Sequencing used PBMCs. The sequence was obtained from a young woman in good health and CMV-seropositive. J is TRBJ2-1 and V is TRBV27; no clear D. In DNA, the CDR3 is TGTGCCAGCAGTCAGCGAGGAACGTACAATGAGCAGTTCTTC. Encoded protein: CASSQRGTYNEQFF.